The TCR beta chain described here comes from a study of blood T cell repertoires in COVID-19. The wider study: Sites across the United States, Italy and Spain contributed samples from acute and convalescent COVID-19. PBMCs, B-cell-depleted T cells, or T cells provided the cDNA or gDNA that made up the material.

The repertoire was sequenced with immunoSEQ multiplex PCR; TCRdb's copy has only in-frame clones and lacks some. The table lists 120,000 or so clones, 90% of them singletons. The Seattle patients joined while their infection was active and were tracked longitudinally afterward. Germline CDR1 is GTSNPN and CDR2 is SVGIG (reference sequence). This CDR3 has 13 residues. The junction had 6 bases not matched to a gene; V was cut back by 2 bases and J by 8 bases. The clonotype originates from a man aged 60 to 69 with COVID-19, enrolled during active disease. Specimen: peripheral blood. This chain connects TRBV30 to TRBJ1-2; 9 nucleotides match TRBD1. The CDR3 region is CAWSQGQGRGYTF. The CDR3 DNA sequence: TGTGCCTGGAGTCAGGGACAGGGAAGGGGCTACACCTTC.